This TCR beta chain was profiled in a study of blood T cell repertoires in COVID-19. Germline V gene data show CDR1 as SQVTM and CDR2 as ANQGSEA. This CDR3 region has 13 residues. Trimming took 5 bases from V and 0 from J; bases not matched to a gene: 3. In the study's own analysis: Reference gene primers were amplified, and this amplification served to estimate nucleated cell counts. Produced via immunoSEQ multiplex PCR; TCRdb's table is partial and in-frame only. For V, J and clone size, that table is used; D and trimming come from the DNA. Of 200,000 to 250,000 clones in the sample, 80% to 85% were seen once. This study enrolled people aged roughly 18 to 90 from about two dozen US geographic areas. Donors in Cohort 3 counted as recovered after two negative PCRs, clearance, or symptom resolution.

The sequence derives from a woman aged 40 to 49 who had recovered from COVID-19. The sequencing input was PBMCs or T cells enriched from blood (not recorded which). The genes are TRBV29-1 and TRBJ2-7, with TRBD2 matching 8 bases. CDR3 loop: CSVPSGGSYEQYF. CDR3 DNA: TGCAGCGTTCCCAGCGGGGGCTCCTACGAGCAGTACTTC.